This entry lists 18 T cell receptor beta chains sequenced from one sample in a study of blood T cell repertoires in COVID-19. Only in-frame clones appear in the TCRdb table, and some are missing; sequencing was by immunoSEQ multiplex PCR. Of hundreds of thousands of clones in the sample, about nine tenths were seen once. The sequencing input was peripheral blood. These receptors were taken from a man aged 45 to 65 with acute or convalescent COVID-19.

This sequence joins TRBV7-9 and TRBJ2-7; 7 bases are shared with TRBD1. The CDR3 covers 12 residues. Germline-derived CDR1 and CDR2 are SEHNR and FQNEAQ (reference sequence). V shed 5 bases and J 12 bases; nucleotides not matched to a gene: 10. CDR3 residues: CASSDDRALGYF. Written as DNA, the CDR3 is TGTGCCAGCAGCGACGACAGGGCATTAGGGTACTTC.

This chain uses TRBV2 with TRBJ1-2, with 11 bases aligning to TRBD1. The germline V gene has CDR1 SNHLY and CDR2 FYNNEI. Losses at the gene ends were 4 bases for V and 12 bases for J; bases not matched to a gene: 7. The CDR3 contains 13 residues. The CDR3 is CASSVDRGPTDTF. CDR3 coding DNA: TGTGCCAGCAGTGTGGACAGGGGGCCGACGGACACCTTC.

In DNA form, the CDR3 reads TGTGCCAGCAGTGACTCAGGGCGGCAAGAGACCCAGTACTTC. It specifies CASSDSGRQETQYF. The rearrangement uses TRBV25-1 and TRBJ2-5; perhaps TRBD1 as D (5 bases). Deletions cut 3 bases from V and 2 bases from J, with 10 bases between. CDR1 and CDR2 (germline): MGHDK, SYGVNS. CDR3 size: 14 residues.

This clone showed up just once. The rearrangement joins TRBV7-9 to TRBJ1-4, with D perhaps TRBD1 (5 bases). This CDR3 contains 14 residues. Germline V lookup: CDR1 SEHNR, CDR2 FQNEAQ (reference sequence). V was pared by 3 bases and J by 8 bases, with 13 bases between. CDR3 coding DNA: TGTGCCAGCAGCTTCGCGACAGTTAACGAAAAACTGTTTTTT. Residues: CASSFATVNEKLFF.

The chain carries TRBV11-2 and TRBJ1-2; possibly TRBD1 for D (6 bases). CDR1 and CDR2 (germline): SGHAT, FQNNGV. Trimming shortened V by 5 bases and J by 5 bases, and 21 bases separated the two germline ends. The CDR3 covers 16 residues. Written as DNA, the CDR3 is TGTGCCAGCAGCCCCCAGCTAGGGCCCCAGGGGTATGGCTACACCTTC. Its translation is CASSPQLGPQGYGYTF.

In its sample, this clone was seen a few times. The chain recombines TRBV6-2 or TRBV6-3 with TRBJ1-5; maybe TRBD1 (5 bases). V was trimmed by 0 bases and J by 6 bases, leaving 12 bases between them. CDR1 is MNHEY and CDR2 is SVGEGT in the germline V gene. This CDR3 is 15 amino acids long. The chain's CDR3 is CASSYSGEARQPQHF. CDR3 bases: TGTGCCAGCAGTTACTCGGGGGAGGCGCGTCAGCCCCAGCATTTT.

CDR3 bases: TGTGCCAGCAGCTTGGCCTTGGCTAGCGGGGGGCGGGAGACCCAGTACTTC. As protein: CASSLALASGGRETQYF. V and J are TRBV5-4 and TRBJ2-5; 11 nucleotides line up with TRBD2. Germline trimming cut 0 bases from V and 5 bases from J; bases unmatched to any gene: 9. Germline CDR1 SGHNT, CDR2 YYREEE (reference sequence). The CDR3 extends over 17 amino acids.

The chain has TRBV10-2 and TRBJ1-6; the match to TRBD1 covers 9 bases. J gave up 6 bases and V 5 bases, and 11 bases lay outside the gene matches. From germline, CDR1 is WSHSY and CDR2 SAAADI. The CDR3 runs to 17 residues. The CDR3, as DNA: TGCGCCAGCAGTTTTTCTATGACAGGGGGAGGTAATTCACCCCTCCACTTT. This sequence encodes CASSFSMTGGGNSPLHF.

CDR3 DNA sequence: TGTGCCACCAGTGATTATCCCCTAACAGATACGCAGTATTTT. Translation: CATSDYPLTDTQYF. This rearrangement joins TRBV24-1 to TRBJ2-3, with D unresolved. Looked up from germline, CDR1 is KGHDR and CDR2 is SFDVKD. Deletions cut 2 bases from V and 3 bases from J, with 8 bases between. The CDR3 length is 14 residues.

CDR3 residues: CASSLGTGYTF. The CDR3 nucleotides read TGTGCCAGCAGCCTGGGGACAGGGTACACCTTC. The gene calls are TRBV7-9 and TRBJ1-2; 9 bases are shared with TRBD1. CDR3 length equals 11 residues. V trimming: 5 bases; J trimming: 11 bases; junction bases outside the gene matches: 3. Germline V gene data show CDR1 as SEHNR and CDR2 as FQNEAQ (reference sequence).

The V gene is TRBV4-2, the J gene TRBJ2-5, with 8 bases matching TRBD2. Germline V gene lookup returns CDR1 LGHNA and CDR2 YNFKEQ. CDR3 length: 16 residues. The V segment lost 2 bases and the J segment 5 bases; nucleotides outside the gene matches: 10. CDR3 nucleotide sequence: TGTGCCAGCAGCCAACCCGAGCGGGGGAGAGGGGAGACCCAGTACTTC. Protein: CASSQPERGRGETQYF.

The chain carries TRBV7-9 and TRBJ2-2; TRBD1 matches at 8 bases. The CDR3 runs to 20 residues. Trimming cost V 5 bases and J 2 bases; bases outside gene matches: 19. Germline V gives CDR1 SEHNR, CDR2 FQNEAQ (reference sequence). The DNA of the CDR3 is TGTGCCAGCAGCAATCGACATGGACCGGACAGGGCAAGAAACACCGGGGAGCTGTTTTTT. This translates into CASSNRHGPDRARNTGELFF. Based on the CDR3 plus reference TRBV7-9 and TRBJ2-2, the full variable domain is DTGVSQNPRHKITKRGQNVTFRCDPISEHNRLYWYRQTLGQGPEFLTYFQNEAQLEKSRLLSDRFSAERPKGSFSTLEIQRTEQGDSAMYLCASSNRHGPDRARNTGELFFGEGSRLTVL.

The chain is built from TRBV5-1 and TRBJ1-2; maybe TRBD1 (5 bases). Trimming took off 0 bases at V and 6 bases at J, with 15 bases between the two ends. The CDR3 spans 15 residues. Germline V gives CDR1 SGHRS, CDR2 YFSETQ. CDR3 nucleotides: TGCGCCAGCAGCTTGGCGGCAGGGCCAGGTGATGGCTACACCTTC. Amino acids: CASSLAAGPGDGYTF.

CDR3 sequence reads: CASSKAGRNTIYF. In nucleotides, the CDR3 is TGTGCCAGCAGCAAAGCGGGGCGAAACACCATATATTTT. The rearrangement joins TRBV21-1 to TRBJ1-3; TRBD1 reflects the table's D call only, with no check against the DNA. TRBV21-1 is an annotated pseudogene. The CDR3 consists of 13 residues.

The chain has TRBV30 and TRBJ1-5; 7 bases are shared with TRBD1. V shed 5 bases and J 4 bases; nucleotides not matched to a gene: 5. The CDR3 extends over 13 amino acids. Germline values: CDR1 GTSNPN, CDR2 SVGIG (reference sequence). CDR3 residues: CAWGSGGNQPQHF. DNA for the CDR3: TGTGCCTGGGGGTCAGGGGGAAATCAGCCCCAGCATTTT.

The rearrangement uses TRBV6-4 and TRBJ1-2, with TRBD1 identical over 8 bases. The CDR3 totals 12 residues. The V gene's germline CDR1 is MRHNA and CDR2 SNTAGT. V shed 3 bases and J 9 bases; nucleotides not matched to a gene: 3. The DNA of the CDR3 is TGTGCCAGCAGTGAGACAGGGGTGAGCTACACCTTC. This encodes CASSETGVSYTF.

The gene calls are TRBV7-9 and TRBJ1-3, with D uncertain. Trimming took 2 bases from V and 4 from J, leaving 15 bases between them. Germline CDR1 and CDR2: SEHNR and FQNEAQ (reference sequence). The CDR3 is 16 amino acids. The CDR3: CASSLTESSAGNTIYF. CDR3 DNA sequence: TGTGCCAGCAGCTTAACGGAGTCCTCCGCGGGAAACACCATATATTTT.

The CDR3 nucleotides read TGTGCCAGCAGTGGACAGATAGATTACGAGCAGTACTTC. Translating gives CASSGQIDYEQYF. The V gene is TRBV2, the J gene TRBJ2-7; TRBD1 is a possible D gene (5 bases). The germline CDR1 and CDR2 sequences are SNHLY and FYNNEI. This CDR3 has 13 residues. Trimming removed 4 bases at V and 4 bases at J, with 11 bases between. Drawing the rest from reference TRBV2 and TRBJ2-7, the complete variable domain is EPEVTQTPSHQVTQMGQEVILRCVPISNHLYFYWYRQILGQKVEFLVSFYNNEISEKSEIFDDQFSVERPDGSNFTLKIRSTKLEDSAMYFCASSGQIDYEQYFGPGTRLTVT.